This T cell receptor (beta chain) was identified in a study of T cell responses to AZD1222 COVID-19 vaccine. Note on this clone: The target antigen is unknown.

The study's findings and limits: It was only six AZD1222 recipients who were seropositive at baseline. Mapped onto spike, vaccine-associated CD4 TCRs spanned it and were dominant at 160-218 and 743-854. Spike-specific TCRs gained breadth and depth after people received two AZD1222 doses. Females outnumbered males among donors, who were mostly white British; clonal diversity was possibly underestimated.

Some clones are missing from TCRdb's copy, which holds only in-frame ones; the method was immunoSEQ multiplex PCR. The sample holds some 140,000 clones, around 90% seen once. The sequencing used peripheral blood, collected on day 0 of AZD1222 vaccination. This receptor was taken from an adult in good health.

CDR3 region: CASSPQGLVEQYF. DNA of the CDR3: TGTGCCAGCTCACCTCAAGGGTTGGTCGAGCAGTACTTC. This sequence joins TRBV18 and TRBJ2-7; D uncertain. Germline CDR1 and CDR2: KGHSH and LQKENI. The V and J ends lost 3 bases and 6 bases respectively, with 12 bases between them. The CDR3 is 13 residues long.